A single sample gave rise to the 30 T cell receptor beta chains below, sequenced in a study of a mutant IDH1 vaccine in newly diagnosed glioma (dated by TCRdb to the early 2020s). The library was prepared using the immunoSEQ multiplex PCR assay. Held by TCRdb, this immuneACCESS table contains in-frame sequences only and omits some clones. Under half of the omission traces to an unresolved V gene where checked; the cause of the rest is unknown. This sample has about 59,000 clones in its table, and more than 85% of those were observed once. The top ten constitute 2% to 3% of the sample. What this sample's time point label stands for: baseline, week 1 (first vaccination visit). The sample's treatment or condition label, in plain terms: pre-vaccination baseline after standard-of-care therapy. The sample was PBMCs, taken from a glioma patient treated with radiotherapy, temozolomide or both. Every receptor here comes from a man aged 50-60 years with glioma.

The CDR3 sequence is CASSRTGNTEAFF. The DNA for the CDR3 is TGTGCCAGCAGCCGGACAGGGAACACTGAAGCTTTCTTT. The genes are TRBV7-9 and TRBJ1-1, with 7 bases identical to TRBD1. The V gene end was trimmed by 5 bases and the J gene end by 1 base; junction bases not matched to a gene: 1. CDR1 is SEHNR and CDR2 is FQNEAQ in the germline V gene (reference sequence). This CDR3 is built from 13 residues.

The DNA for the CDR3 is TGTGCCAGCAGCTTAGTGATGGGGACAGGGGGAGAGACCCAGTACTTC. Amino acid sequence: CASSLVMGTGGETQYF. The chain carries TRBV7-2 and TRBJ2-5, with 11 bases fitting TRBD1. The germline CDR1 and CDR2 sequences are SGHTA and FQGNSA. V shed 1 base and J 4 bases; nucleotides not matched to a gene: 5. The CDR3 consists of 16 residues.

The chain joins TRBV19 to TRBJ1-1; no clear D. Trimming left V 7 bases short and J 1 base short, with 19 bases between. The CDR3 sequence is 16 residues long. Per germline, CDR1 LNHDA and CDR2 SQIVND (reference sequence). This CDR3 is CASTLRPGLENTEAFF. The CDR3 nucleotides are TGTGCCAGTACCCTAAGACCGGGCCTCGAGAACACTGAAGCTTTCTTT.

CDR3 region: CASSSGGSYQPQHF. CDR3 DNA: TGTGCCAGCAGCTCGGGGGGCAGTTATCAGCCCCAGCATTTT. The rearrangement uses TRBV7-2 and TRBJ1-5, with a tentative D call TRBD1 (6 bases). This CDR3 spans 14 amino acids. Trimming took off 4 bases at V and 5 bases at J, with 12 bases between the two ends. Germline CDR1 and CDR2: SGHTA and FQGNSA.

This clone appeared a few times. The DNA for the CDR3 is TGTGCCAGCAGTGAAGCGGGGGGCTTTGGATCCTACAATGAGCAGTTCTTC. Translation gives CASSEAGGFGSYNEQFF. J is TRBJ2-1 and V is TRBV2; perhaps D is TRBD1 or TRBD2 (6 bases each). V gave up 0 bases and J gave up 1 base, with 13 bases separating them. CDR1 is SNHLY and CDR2 is FYNNEI in the germline V gene. The CDR3 totals 17 residues.

The V and J genes are TRBV2 and TRBJ1-4; 7 positions agree with TRBD1. The CDR3 contains 15 residues. In germline, CDR1 is SNHLY, CDR2 FYNNEI. V lost 6 bases, J lost 7 bases, and 11 bases stayed unmatched. CDR3 amino acids: CASRRRQGLSEKLFF. CDR3 coding DNA: TGTGCCAGCAGGAGGAGACAGGGTCTCTCTGAAAAACTGTTTTTT. The variable domain in full, with the rest retrieved from reference TRBV2 and TRBJ1-4, is EPEVTQTPSHQVTQMGQEVILRCVPISNHLYFYWYRQILGQKVEFLVSFYNNEISEKSEIFDDQFSVERPDGSNFTLKIRSTKLEDSAMYFCASRRRQGLSEKLFFGSGTQLSVL.

This clone was detected once. The gene calls are TRBV7-2 and TRBJ2-7; 13 nucleotides agree with TRBD2. Germline assignment: CDR1 SGHTA and CDR2 FQGNSA. The CDR3 totals 13 residues. Unmatched junction bases numbered 1, after V lost 8 bases and J lost 3 bases. The CDR3 sequence: CASRTSGGYEQYF. In DNA, the CDR3 is TGTGCCAGCCGGACTAGCGGGGGCTACGAGCAGTACTTC.

This rearrangement joins TRBV28 to TRBJ1-2; TRBD1 aligns across 8 bases. The CDR3 is made up of 13 amino acids. The junction had 7 bases not matched to a gene; V was cut back by 6 bases and J by 7 bases. CDR1 and CDR2 from the germline V gene are MDHEN and SYDVKM. The CDR3 here is CASSWTGSAGYTF. Here the CDR3 DNA reads TGTGCCAGCAGCTGGACAGGGTCCGCTGGCTACACCTTC.

The chain links TRBV4-3 to TRBJ2-1, with 8 bases fitting TRBD1. CDR3 size: 15 residues. CDR1 and CDR2 (germline): LGHNA, YSLEER. V lost 4 bases and J lost 3; bases outside the gene matches: 5. The CDR3 DNA reads as TGCGCCAGCAGCCTAGGACAGGGAATCTACAATGAGCAGTTCTTC. As protein: CASSLGQGIYNEQFF.

V and J are TRBV14 and TRBJ1-3, with D hard to call. V lost 1 base, J lost 2 bases, and 15 bases lay in between. CDR1 is SGHDN, CDR2 FVKESK, per germline. The length of the CDR3 is 17 residues. CDR3 protein: CASSQGKGRFPGNTIYF. As DNA, the CDR3 is TGTGCCAGCAGCCAAGGAAAAGGACGCTTCCCTGGAAACACCATATATTTT.

The chain employs TRBV7-3 and TRBJ2-7; D is unresolved. This CDR3 has 13 amino acids. V lost 2 bases, J lost 3 bases, and 8 bases lay in between. Germline V CDR1 and CDR2: SGHTA, FQGTGA. The CDR3 DNA sequence: TGTGCCAGCAGCTTAGGATCGGGCTACGAGCAGTACTTC. It encodes CASSLGSGYEQYF.

J is TRBJ1-5 and V is TRBV5-6; 12 positions agree with TRBD1. This CDR3 is built from 15 residues. The ends lost 5 bases at V and 5 bases at J; junction bases unmatched: 5. The V gene's germline CDR1 is SGHDT and CDR2 YYEEEE. The CDR3: CASSMGQGAHQPQHF. Written as DNA, the CDR3 is TGTGCCAGCAGTATGGGACAGGGGGCGCATCAGCCCCAGCATTTT.

This clone came up once. The CDR3 loop reads CASSLRARQGGGEKLFF. The DNA for the CDR3 is TGTGCCAGCAGCTTACGGGCGCGACAGGGGGGAGGCGAAAAACTGTTTTTT. The chain links TRBV7-8 to TRBJ1-4; TRBD1 matches at 9 bases. V lost 2 bases to trimming and J lost 8 bases; unmatched junction nucleotides: 12. Looked up from germline, CDR1 is SGHVS and CDR2 is FQNEAQ. The CDR3 is made up of 17 amino acids.

The chain combines TRBV11-2 with TRBJ1-5, with 7 bases lining up with TRBD1. This CDR3 spans 15 amino acids. The trim removed 4 bases at V and 7 bases at J, leaving 10 bases unmatched. Germline CDR1 is SGHAT and CDR2 is FQNNGV. In DNA, the CDR3 is TGTGCCAGCAGCTCAAGACAGGGTTTGGGGCAGCCCCAGCATTTT. It is translated as CASSSRQGLGQPQHF.

V is TRBV9 and J is TRBJ2-3, with TRBD1 matching 8 bases. V trimming: 4 bases; J trimming: 4 bases; junction bases outside the gene matches: 17. CDR1 is SGDLS, CDR2 YYNGEE, per germline. CDR3 size: 18 residues. The CDR3 DNA is TGTGCCAGCAGCCCCCGAGGGGTGAGGGCAGGGGGCCCAGATACGCAGTATTTT. Amino acid sequence: CASSPRGVRAGGPDTQYF.

The chain combines TRBV6-1 with TRBJ2-7, with 7 bases fitting TRBD1. CDR1 is MNHNS, CDR2 SASEGT, per germline. The V and J ends lost 9 bases and 2 bases, in that order; junction bases with no gene match: 10. CDR3 length: 14 amino acids. The CDR3: CASDRQGHPYEQYF. The CDR3 nucleotides read TGTGCCAGTGACCGACAGGGCCACCCCTACGAGCAGTACTTC.

The chain couples TRBV5-4 to TRBJ1-1; D is possibly TRBD1 (6 bases). This CDR3 has 17 residues. Germline CDR1 reads SGHNT; CDR2 reads YYREEE (reference sequence). Deletions cut 5 bases from V and 0 bases from J, with 20 bases between. CDR3 loop: CASSGGALQSMNTEAFF. CDR3 DNA: TGTGCCAGCAGTGGGGGGGCCCTTCAAAGCATGAACACTGAAGCTTTCTTT.

This chain joins TRBV30 and TRBJ1-5; D perhaps matches TRBD1 (5 bases). This CDR3 spans 14 amino acids. The germline gives CDR1 GTSNPN, CDR2 SVGIG (reference sequence). V was cut by 1 base and J by 1 base, with 8 bases left in between. The chain's CDR3 is CAWSEGISNQPQHF. The CDR3 region has the DNA TGTGCCTGGAGTGAGGGGATAAGCAATCAGCCCCAGCATTTT.

This clone was recorded once. The V call is TRBV27, the J call TRBJ2-1; tentative D call: TRBD2 (6 bases). Trimming shortened V by 10 bases and J by 7 bases, and 8 bases separated the two germline ends. CDR3 size: 10 residues. Germline V gene sequence: CDR1 MNHEY, CDR2 SMNVEV (reference sequence). The DNA of the CDR3 is TGTGCCACACGGGGGAATGAGCAGTTCTTC. This sequence encodes CATRGNEQFF.

J is TRBJ2-3 and V is TRBV15; no firm D call. Germline assignment: CDR1 LNHNV and CDR2 YYDKDF (reference sequence). V lost 0 bases to trimming and J lost 4 bases, with 5 bases between them. This CDR3 comprises 13 residues. The CDR3 bases are TGTGCCACCAGCAGAGATGGGTCAGATACGCAGTATTTT. This encodes CATSRDGSDTQYF.

The chain is built from TRBV28 and TRBJ1-1, with a possible D match to TRBD1 (6 bases). Germline V CDR1 and CDR2: MDHEN, SYDVKM. This CDR3 has 17 amino acids. Between the trimmed V and J ends, which lost 6 bases and 1 base, there was a span of 21 bases. The DNA for the CDR3 is TGTGCCAGCAGGATGGCGGGGGGCTATCAAACGAACACTGAAGCTTTCTTT. It encodes CASRMAGGYQTNTEAFF.

The chain is built from TRBV2 and TRBJ2-1, with 8 bases that match TRBD2. Germline lookup yields CDR1 SNHLY and CDR2 FYNNEI. V lost 2 bases and J lost 4; bases outside the gene matches: 7. This CDR3 is built from 16 residues. The CDR3 DNA follows: TGTGCCAGCAGTGAAAGGCGGGGGGCAGAATACAATGAGCAGTTCTTC. Amino acid sequence: CASSERRGAEYNEQFF.

This clone was detected only a few times. This chain's CDR3 is CASSPGDREVEKLFF. CDR3 in DNA: TGCGCCAGCAGCCCAGGGGACCGGGAGGTAGAAAAACTGTTTTTT. The V and J genes are TRBV5-1 and TRBJ1-4, with D possibly TRBD1 on 6 matching bases. The CDR3 length is 15 residues. Germline loops: CDR1 SGHRS, CDR2 YFSETQ. V lost 4 bases, J lost 8 bases, and 18 bases lay in between. Variable domain in full (rest from reference TRBV5-1 and TRBJ1-4): KAGVTQTPRYLIKTRGQQVTLSCSPISGHRSVSWYQQTPGQGLQFLFEYFSETQRNKGNFPGRFSGRQFSNSRSEMNVSTLELGDSALYLCASSPGDREVEKLFFGSGTQLSVL.

The gene calls are TRBV6-6 and TRBJ2-7; D is perhaps TRBD2 (5 bases). Trimming took 10 bases from V and 5 from J, leaving 12 bases between them. CDR3 length equals 11 residues. The germline CDR1 and CDR2 sequences are MNHNY and SVGAGI (reference sequence). CDR3 in amino acids: CATQRPHEQYF. The CDR3 bases are TGTGCCACCCAGCGGCCTCACGAGCAGTACTTC.

The chain recombines TRBV6-5 with TRBJ2-7; D is undetermined. The CDR3 sequence is 15 residues long. Trimming removed 4 bases from V and 0 bases from J, with 13 bases in between. CDR1 is MNHEY and CDR2 is SVGAGI in the germline V gene. The CDR3: CASSFGQSSSYEQYF. The CDR3 DNA sequence: TGTGCCAGCAGTTTCGGGCAGTCAAGCTCCTACGAGCAGTACTTC.

The chain couples TRBV6-5 to TRBJ2-7, with a weak D call TRBD1 (7 bases). The germline CDR1 and CDR2 sequences are MNHEY and SVGAGI. V was pared by 6 bases and J by 0 bases, with 15 bases between. This CDR3 comprises 15 residues. The CDR3 loop reads CASSWRDRSSYEQYF. As DNA, the CDR3 is TGTGCCAGCAGCTGGAGGGACAGAAGCTCCTACGAGCAGTACTTC.

The genes are TRBV5-6 and TRBJ1-6; TRBD1 might be the D (6 bases). The length of the CDR3 is 13 residues. Germline V gene lookup returns CDR1 SGHDT and CDR2 YYEEEE. V lost 5 bases to trimming and J lost 3 bases, with 6 bases between them. CDR3 residues: CASRDSYNSPLHF. As DNA, the CDR3 is TGTGCCAGCAGGGACAGCTATAATTCACCCCTCCACTTT.

This chain joins TRBV7-2 and TRBJ1-1; 9 bases match TRBD1. The trim removed 4 bases at V and 2 bases at J, leaving 8 bases unmatched. CDR3 size: 16 residues. Per the germline V gene, CDR1 is SGHTA and CDR2 is FQGNSA. The CDR3 here is CASSSGTGRPNTEAFF. The DNA of the CDR3 is TGTGCCAGCAGCTCAGGGACAGGGAGACCAAACACTGAAGCTTTCTTT.

The V call is TRBV9, the J call TRBJ1-2, with D possibly TRBD1 on 6 matching bases. The CDR3 is 14 amino acids. In germline, CDR1 is SGDLS, CDR2 YYNGEE. V was clipped by 1 base and J by 6 bases, with 13 bases between them. The CDR3 bases are TGTGCCAGCAGCGTACAGCAGGGGTCTGATGGCTACACCTTC. This encodes CASSVQQGSDGYTF.

The gene calls are TRBV25-1 and TRBJ1-2; 10 bases are shared with TRBD1. Germline V gene sequence: CDR1 MGHDK, CDR2 SYGVNS. This CDR3 has 14 amino acids. The J segment lost 6 bases and the V segment lost 4 bases, leaving 5 bases of the junction unmatched. DNA of the CDR3: TGTGCCAGCAGTGTGGGACAGGGGATTGATGGCTACACCTTC. Translated, it gives CASSVGQGIDGYTF.